This T cell receptor beta chain was captured in a study of blood T cell repertoires in COVID-19. Background on the study: T cells, B-cell-depleted T cells, or PBMCs provided the cDNA or gDNA that served as material.

Method: immunoSEQ multiplex PCR; TCRdb's copy keeps in-frame clones and lacks some. The data hold approximately 230,000 clones, with around 85% observed a single time. From germline, CDR1 is MDHEN and CDR2 SYDVKM. V dropped 6 bases and J dropped 4; count of bases not matched to a gene: 9. There are 14 residues in the CDR3. The chain uses TRBV28 and TRBJ2-7; 7 nucleotides agree with TRBD2. Sequences were obtained from peripheral blood. This receptor was identified in a man aged 80 or over with acute or convalescent COVID-19. The CDR3 region is CASRGVGGRYEQYF. CDR3 bases: TGTGCCAGCAGAGGGGTGGGGGGGAGGTACGAGCAGTACTTC.